This record covers a single T cell receptor (beta chain). Its antigen remains unidentified. The data belong to a study of vaccination effects on CD4 cells after COVID-19. Broader study findings: Healthy vaccinees had only 1 of 255 vaccine-induced clones cross-react with common cold coronaviruses.

Antigen-specific CD4+ T cells expanded by the ViraFEST assay with viral peptide pools were then sequenced. Following culture for about ten days, CD4+ T cells were isolated. None of these healthy vaccinees had been infected with SARS-CoV-2 before vaccination. Half-medium changes using IL-2 medium occurred on days 3 and 7. Germline CDR1 and CDR2: LNHDA and SQIVND (reference sequence). Trimming took 5 bases from V and 4 from J; bases not matched to a gene: 2. The CDR3 runs to 13 residues. Sequencing used immunoSEQ multiplex PCR; TCRdb keeps in-frame clones, though not all of them. The sample holds some 69,000 clones, around 76% seen once.

The sequence derives from a human donor who received a COVID-19 vaccine. The J gene is TRBJ1-1, the V gene TRBV19, with 9 nucleotides matching TRBD1. The sample here was CD4+ T cells from PBMCs cultured with HCoV-NL63 spike peptides, taken before COVID-19 vaccination. In DNA, the CDR3 is TGTGCCAGTAGTGACAGGGGGACCACTGAAGCTTTCTTT. It specifies CASSDRGTTEAFF.